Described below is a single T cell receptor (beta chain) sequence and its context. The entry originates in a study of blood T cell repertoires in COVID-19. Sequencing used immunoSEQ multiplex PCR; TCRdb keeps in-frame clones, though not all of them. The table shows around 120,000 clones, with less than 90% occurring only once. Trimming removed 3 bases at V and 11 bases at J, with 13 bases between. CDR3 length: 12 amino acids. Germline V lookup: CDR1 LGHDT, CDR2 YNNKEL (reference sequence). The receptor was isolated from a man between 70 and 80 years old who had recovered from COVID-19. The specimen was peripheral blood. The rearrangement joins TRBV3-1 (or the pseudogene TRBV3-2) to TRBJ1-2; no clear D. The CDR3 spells CASSHTSTMYTF. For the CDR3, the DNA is TGTGCCAGCAGCCACACGAGTACGATGTACACCTTC.